This T cell receptor beta chain was sequenced for a study of T cell repertoires in cytomegalovirus infection. Germline CDR1 LGHNA, CDR2 YSLEER. The CDR3 is 15 amino acids. The V end lost 0 bases, the J end lost 0 bases, and 6 bases lay between the germline ends. One entry per CDR3 protein results from TCRdb running MiXCR on the reads. This table has about 770,000 distinct CDR3 sequences, around 29% appearing once. This clonotype was observed a few times. Antigen specificity is unknown. The source of this sequence is a human donor in good health (CMV status not recorded). Some clones in this sample may be carry-over from other donors' samples. V gene TRBV4-3 combines with J gene TRBJ2-4; D not certain. The sample was cultured CD8+ T cells from PBMCs, taken from culture after CMV antigen stimulation. CDR3: CASSQDFVAKNIQYF. The CDR3 DNA reads TGCGCCAGCAGCCAAGATTTCGTAGCCAAAAACATTCAGTACTTC.